The T cell receptor (beta chain) under discussion was sequenced for a study of T cell repertoires in cytomegalovirus infection. MiXCR was run by TCRdb on the reads, yielding one entry per CDR3 protein. This table holds about 740,000 distinct CDR3 sequences, 35% found once. This CDR3 has 15 residues. Germline loops: CDR1 LNHDA, CDR2 SQIVND (reference sequence). With 4 bases removed from V and 8 bases from J, the gap between germline ends came to 19 bases. What was sequenced was PBMCs. The receptor comes from a human donor in good health (CMV status not recorded). Some clones in this sample may be carry-over from other donors' samples. The V and J genes are TRBV19 and TRBJ2-3; D might be TRBD1 (5 bases). The CDR3 here is CASSSGHRHTGTQYF. DNA for the CDR3: TGTGCCAGTAGTAGCGGACACAGGCACACTGGTACGCAGTATTTT.